Reported below is one TCR beta chain. The target antigen is unknown. This table comes from immunoSEQ multiplex PCR, and its TCRdb copy is limited to in-frame clones, with some not included. The sample consists of about 380,000 clones, approximately 96% of them appearing once. This sample is drawn from a study of shared clonotypes between healthy human individuals. Per germline, CDR1 MDHEN and CDR2 SYDVKM. The CDR3 runs to 13 residues. Trimming at V came to 4 bases and at J to 2 bases, leaving 1 base not matched to a gene. Whole-study findings and limits: Larger estimated richness was generally recorded for naive subsets relative to memory subsets.

This TCR was recovered from a man aged 25-40 years in good health. The chain links TRBV28 to TRBJ2-7, with 8 bases matching TRBD1. The sequenced sample was memory CD8+ T cells sorted from blood. The subset here: CD45RO+ cells pooled with CCR7-negative TemRA cells. The CDR3: CASSWGQAYEQYF. CDR3 nucleotides: TGTGCCAGCAGTTGGGGACAGGCCTACGAGCAGTACTTC. The full variable domain, completed using reference TRBV28 and TRBJ2-7, is DVKVTQSSRYLVKRTGEKVFLECVQDMDHENMFWYRQDPGLGLRLIYFSYDVKMKEKGDIPEGYSVSREKKERFSLILESASTNQTSMYLCASSWGQAYEQYFGPGTRLTVT.